These T cell receptor beta chains were read from a single sample in a study of CD8+CD57+ T cells in acquired aplastic anemia. TCRdb redid the calling of the reads with MiXCR, one entry per CDR3 protein. The sample holds tens of thousands of distinct CDR3 sequences; roughly half are singletons and the top ten take approximately 61%. Sequences were obtained from sorted CD4+, CD8+, or CD8+CD57+ T cells (not recorded which) from PBMCs. The source is a human donor in good health, serving as a control. Each CDR3 is given with its conserved first and last residue. D genes are given only for firm matches. For some rows the clone size is stated as once, few or many, or as a class when expanded; others skip it.

TRBJ2-5 | TRBD2 | TRBV7-2 | . | CASSSRGSGDQETQYF | TGTGCCAGCAGTTCCAGAGGTAGCGGGGACCAAGAGACCCAGTACTTC
TRBJ1-2 | . | TRBV25-1 | many | CASSDPGAYGYTF | TGTGCCAGCAGTGACCCAGGGGCGTATGGCTACACCTTC
TRBJ1-2 | . | TRBV19 | . | CASSAASFYGYTF | TGTGCCAGTTCGGCCGCCAGCTTCTATGGCTACACCTTC
TRBJ1-1 | . | TRBV10-3 | few | CAISTTRDGYTEAFF | TGTGCCATCTCAACAACCCGGGACGGATACACTGAAGCTTTCTTT
TRBJ1-2 | TRBD1 | TRBV12-3/TRBV12-4 | many | CASSLNRGEYTF | TGTGCCAGCAGTTTAAACAGGGGCGAGTACACCTTC
TRBJ2-1 | . | TRBV27 | once | CASRELVYNEQFF | TGTGCCAGCCGAGAACTAGTTTACAATGAGCAGTTCTTC
TRBJ2-3 | TRBD1 | TRBV5-5 | . | CASRGQGSAPDTQYF | TGTGCCAGCAGGGGACAGGGTTCCGCTCCAGATACGCAGTATTTT
TRBJ1-2 | . | TRBV25-1 | . | CASSDPGTLPLGYTF | TGTGCCAGCAGCGACCCAGGGACCCTACCTCTTGGCTACACCTTC
TRBJ2-7 | TRBD2 | TRBV28 | . | CASSLTSGRAEYF | TGTGCCAGCAGTTTGACTAGCGGGAGGGCGGAGTACTTC
TRBJ1-1 | . | TRBV27 | . | CASSSDRTMNTEAFF | TGTGCCAGCAGCTCCGACAGGACCATGAACACTGAAGCTTTCTTT
TRBJ1-2 | . | TRBV27 | few | CASSSLTQGYTF | TGTGCCAGCAGTTCCCTTACTCAAGGCTACACCTTC
TRBJ2-7 | TRBD2 | TRBV12-5 | . | CAREETSGGVLPYEQYF | TGTGCTAGGGAGGAGACTAGCGGGGGTGTCCTTCCCTACGAGCAGTACTTC
TRBJ2-7 | TRBD2 | TRBV19 | . | CASSMARPGGNYEQYF | TGTGCCAGTAGTATGGCGAGGCCGGGAGGAAACTACGAGCAGTACTTC
TRBJ2-3 | . | TRBV3-1 | . | CASSQDRDLTDTQYF | TGTGCCAGCAGCCAAGATAGAGACCTTACAGATACGCAGTATTTT
TRBJ1-5 | . | TRBV10-3 | medium-sized | CAISEGMGVGEPQHF | TGTGCCATCAGTGAGGGAATGGGAGTAGGGGAGCCCCAGCATTTT
TRBJ1-1 | . | TRBV15 | many | CATSRDLTARSEAFF | TGTGCCACCAGCAGAGATTTGACAGCTAGGTCTGAAGCTTTCTTT
TRBJ1-1 | . | TRBV9 | . | CASSVGPTNTEAFF | TGTGCCAGCAGCGTAGGGCCGACCAACACTGAAGCTTTCTTT
TRBJ2-2 | . | TRBV9 | many | CASSVDTGELFF | TGTGCCAGCAGCGTAGACACCGGGGAGCTGTTTTTT
TRBJ2-7 | TRBD2 | TRBV12-5 | few | CASGLTSGTPWDF | TGTGCTAGTGGCCTAACTAGCGGGACCCCCTGGGACTTC